This T cell receptor beta chain was found in a study of T cell repertoires in cytomegalovirus infection. With regard to this clonotype: The antigen is unknown.

Overall study findings and caveats: CMV carriers with the relevant HLA were identified by cumulative public TCR beta family frequency. Dominating the ex vivo response were TCR beta clonotypes that were CMV-specific and HLA-C-restricted.

TCRdb recomputed calls from the reads with MiXCR, one row per CDR3 protein. The table has 150,000 to 200,000 distinct CDR3 sequences, around 15% seen once. The TCR was taken from a human donor in good health (CMV status not recorded). Some clones in this sample may be carry-over from other donors' samples. Sequenced: PBMCs.

Here the CDR3 DNA reads TGCAGTGCCGCCCGAGGTAGCAATCAGCCCCAGCATTTT. It yields the protein CSAARGSNQPQHF. The chain combines TRBV20-1 with TRBJ1-5; D is uncertain. Trimming pared 6 bases from V and 0 bases from J, leaving 9 bases between. The germline V gene encodes CDR1 DFQATT and CDR2 SNEGSKA (reference sequence). The CDR3 has 13 residues.